Presented here are 25 T cell receptor beta chains from one specimen sequenced in a study of T cells after yellow fever vaccination. Using its own MiXCR run on the 5' RACE reads, TCRdb lists one record per CDR3 protein. The top ten hold 51% of the sample, which has 13,000 or so distinct CDR3 sequences, nearly 5% seen once. The material was PBMCs, either bulk or a sorted T-cell subset (CD4+, CD8+, memory, or dextramer-sorted; not recorded which), obtained 45 days after the yellow fever booster vaccination. Receptors originate from a man between 25 and 39 years old who received the YFV17D yellow fever vaccine.

This clonotype was seen at least ten times. This chain links TRBV9 with TRBJ2-1; 10 nucleotides align to TRBD2. Germline values: CDR1 SGDLS, CDR2 YYNGEE. The V and J ends lost 2 bases and 7 bases, in that order; junction bases with no gene match: 6. The CDR3 extends over 15 amino acids. CDR3 coding DNA: TGTGCCAGCAGCGTGCTAGCGGGAGTCAAGAATGAGCAGTTCTTC. Its protein product is CASSVLAGVKNEQFF.

This clonotype was recorded at least ten times. The V gene is TRBV20-1, the J gene TRBJ2-7, with no clear D. CDR1 and CDR2 (germline): DFQATT, SNEGSKA (reference sequence). V lost 0 bases and J lost 1, with 10 bases in between. The CDR3 is 14 residues long. The CDR3: CSAREGILSYEQYF. The CDR3 nucleotides read TGCAGTGCTAGAGAGGGTATCCTATCCTACGAGCAGTACTTC.

At least ten counts were recorded for this clonotype. The J gene is TRBJ1-1, the V gene TRBV7-3; D is ambiguous. Trimming took 2 bases from V and 2 from J, leaving 9 bases between them. This CDR3 is built from 14 residues. The germline gives CDR1 SGHTA, CDR2 FQGTGA. CDR3 DNA: TGTGCCAGCAGCTTAGATAGGCGAAACACTGAAGCTTTCTTT. Protein sequence: CASSLDRRNTEAFF.

In its sample, this clonotype was seen many times. The chain has TRBV7-2 and TRBJ1-3; D unclear. Per the germline V gene, CDR1 is SGHTA and CDR2 is FQGNSA. The CDR3 has 13 residues. V gave up 7 bases and J gave up 4 bases, with 11 bases separating them. CDR3 protein: CASTPVYGNTIYF. CDR3 DNA: TGTGCCAGCACCCCGGTATACGGAAACACCATATATTTT.

This clonotype was recorded at least ten times. The chain is built from TRBV11-2 and TRBJ2-5, with 13 positions matching TRBD2. V shed 3 bases, J shed 5 bases, and the junction held 3 bases outside the gene matches. The V gene's germline CDR1 is SGHAT and CDR2 FQNNGV. The CDR3 totals 15 residues. The CDR3 protein is CASSFTSGRGETQYF. The CDR3 region has the DNA TGTGCCAGCAGCTTTACTAGCGGGAGGGGGGAGACCCAGTACTTC.

This clonotype was seen at least ten times. V usage is TRBV10-1 and J usage is TRBJ2-1, with 8 bases aligning to TRBD1. J gave up 6 bases and V 5 bases, and 12 bases lay outside the gene matches. There are 16 residues in the CDR3. Germline V gene sequence: CDR1 WNHNN, CDR2 SYGVQD (reference sequence). The CDR3 spells CASSSSRTGLGNEQFF. Here the CDR3 DNA reads TGCGCCAGCAGTAGTTCAAGGACAGGGTTAGGCAATGAGCAGTTCTTC.

This clonotype showed up many times. The chain recombines TRBV5-4 with TRBJ1-2; D may be TRBD1 (5 bases). The germline gives CDR1 SGHNT, CDR2 YYREEE (reference sequence). The ends were cut back, 0 bases at V and 5 bases at J, with 8 bases in the middle. The CDR3 totals 13 residues. The CDR3, as DNA: TGTGCCAGCAGCTTGGCCGGGGGGTATGGCTACACCTTC. Translation gives CASSLAGGYGYTF. The full variable domain, its missing parts supplied by reference TRBV5-4 and TRBJ1-2, is ETGVTQSPTHLIKTRGQQVTLRCSSQSGHNTVSWYQQALGQGPQFIFQYYREEENGRGNFPPRFSGLQFPNYSSELNVNALELDDSALYLCASSLAGGYGYTFGSGTRLTVV.

This clonotype has ten or more counts. The rearrangement uses TRBV5-1 and TRBJ1-4; 7 bases match TRBD1. This CDR3 has 15 amino acids. The V gene end was trimmed by 4 bases and the J gene end by 1 base; junction bases not matched to a gene: 4. CDR1 is SGHRS and CDR2 is YFSETQ in the germline V gene. CDR3 sequence reads: CASSHRDRTNEKLFF. The DNA for the CDR3 is TGCGCCAGCAGCCACAGGGACAGAACTAATGAAAAACTGTTTTTT. Variable domain in full (rest from reference TRBV5-1 and TRBJ1-4): KAGVTQTPRYLIKTRGQQVTLSCSPISGHRSVSWYQQTPGQGLQFLFEYFSETQRNKGNFPGRFSGRQFSNSRSEMNVSTLELGDSALYLCASSHRDRTNEKLFFGSGTQLSVL.

This clonotype has a count of ten or more. The chain uses TRBV5-6 and TRBJ1-2; D is undetermined. The CDR3 spans 10 residues. CDR1 and CDR2 from the germline V gene are SGHDT and YYEEEE. Trimming pared 5 bases from V and 14 bases from J, leaving 13 bases between. The CDR3 sequence is CASSRSGETF. The CDR3 nucleotides are TGTGCCAGCAGTCGATCGGGAGAAACCTTC.

This clonotype occurred many times. The V gene is TRBV20-1, the J gene TRBJ1-2; D is perhaps TRBD1 (6 bases). Germline values: CDR1 DFQATT, CDR2 SNEGSKA (reference sequence). The CDR3 loop spans 14 amino acids. The ends were cut back, 3 bases at V and 1 base at J, with 12 bases in the middle. This chain's CDR3 is CSARPTGFNYGYTF. The CDR3 region has the DNA TGCAGTGCTAGGCCGACAGGTTTTAACTATGGCTACACCTTC.

This clonotype showed up many times. The chain has TRBV20-1 and TRBJ2-1; 8 bases are shared with TRBD2. This CDR3 has 14 residues. Germline assignment: CDR1 DFQATT and CDR2 SNEGSKA (reference sequence). V lost 7 bases and J lost 3; bases outside the gene matches: 8. The CDR3 sequence is CSGMGGRNYNEQFF. CDR3 bases: TGCAGTGGTATGGGCGGGAGGAACTACAATGAGCAGTTCTTC.

About this clonotype: This may come from a read error, since a much larger clone is one base off. The chain uses TRBV5-1 and TRBJ2-2; no reliable D call. CDR1 and CDR2 from the germline V gene are SGHRS and YFSETQ. There are 16 residues in the CDR3. CDR3 amino acids: CVSTVGNTRNTGELFF. CDR3 nucleotides: TGCGTCAGCACGGTGGGGAATACAAGAAACACCGGGGAGCTGTTTTTT.

This clonotype has at least ten counts. This chain links TRBV5-1 with TRBJ2-7; D is uncertain. The CDR3 covers 12 residues. V was cut by 0 bases and J by 4 bases, with 5 bases left in between. Germline V lookup: CDR1 SGHRS, CDR2 YFSETQ. CDR3 residues: CASSLVGYEQYF. The DNA for the CDR3 is TGCGCCAGCAGCTTGGTGGGTTACGAGCAGTACTTC.

Ten or more counts support this clonotype. This chain uses TRBV12-3 or TRBV12-4 with TRBJ2-4; TRBD1 is a possible D gene (5 bases). Trimming took 7 bases from V and 6 from J, leaving 16 bases between them. The CDR3 loop spans 14 amino acids. The DNA for the CDR3 is TGTGCCAGCAACCAAGGGGTTGGTGGAAACATTCAGTACTTC. It encodes CASNQGVGGNIQYF.

Ten or more counts support this clonotype. The CDR3 protein is CASSRWGSSYEQYF. The DNA for the CDR3 is TGCGCCAGCAGCCGTTGGGGGTCCTCCTACGAGCAGTACTTC. The chain employs TRBV5-1 and TRBJ2-7; possibly TRBD1 or TRBD2 for D (5 bases each). The CDR3 runs to 14 residues. The germline V and J ends were trimmed by 4 bases and 0 bases, with 11 bases remaining between them. Germline V gene data show CDR1 as SGHRS and CDR2 as YFSETQ.

There are many counts of this clonotype. The V and J genes are TRBV3-1 and TRBJ2-2; D remains unclear. The CDR3 runs 13 residues. The V gene's germline CDR1 is LGHDT and CDR2 YNNKEL (reference sequence). V dropped 3 bases and J dropped 3 bases, with 5 bases sitting between them. Here the CDR3 DNA reads TGTGCCAGCAGCCATCGGGACACCGGGGAGCTGTTTTTT. Amino acids: CASSHRDTGELFF. The whole variable domain, remainder taken from reference TRBV3-1 and TRBJ2-2, is DTAVSQTPKYLVTQMGNDKSIKCEQNLGHDTMYWYKQDSKKFLKIMFSYNNKELIINETVPNRFSPKSPDKAHLNLHINSLELGDSAVYFCASSHRDTGELFFGEGSRLTVL.

There are many counts of this clonotype. The chain couples TRBV15 to TRBJ2-3, with D tentatively TRBD1 (5 bases). In germline, CDR1 is LNHNV, CDR2 YYDKDF (reference sequence). Between the trimmed V and J ends, which lost 0 bases and 6 bases, there was a span of 10 bases. This CDR3 spans 14 amino acids. Here the CDR3 DNA reads TGTGCCACCAGCAGAGACCCCAGGGTTGATACGCAGTATTTT. The encoded protein is CATSRDPRVDTQYF.

This clonotype came up many times. The rearrangement uses TRBV12-3 or TRBV12-4 and TRBJ2-5; D may be TRBD1 or TRBD2 (5 bases each). The CDR3 runs to 17 residues. Deletions cut 3 bases from V and 2 bases from J, with 19 bases between. The CDR3 reads CASSLSLQGPWQETQYF. CDR3 nucleotide sequence: TGTGCCAGCAGTTTGAGTCTTCAGGGACCTTGGCAAGAGACCCAGTACTTC.

The sample holds many counts of this clonotype. The gene calls are TRBV5-1 and TRBJ2-1; 8 positions agree with TRBD2. Germline V gene sequence: CDR1 SGHRS, CDR2 YFSETQ. With 4 bases clipped from V and 4 bases from J, the junction kept 19 bases outside the gene matches. There are 19 residues in the CDR3. The CDR3 DNA follows: TGCGCCAGCAGCCCGGACACGGCCGGGAAACTAGCGGATTACAATGAGCAGTTCTTC. The encoded protein is CASSPDTAGKLADYNEQFF.

As to this clonotype: A single base separates this from a much larger clone, so it may be a read error. The V and J genes are TRBV20-1 and TRBJ1-5, with D perhaps matching TRBD1 (6 bases). The CDR3 is 12 amino acids. The V end was cut by 6 bases, the J end by 7 bases, with 13 bases between. Germline CDR1 reads DFQATT; CDR2 reads SNEGSKA (reference sequence). CDR3 sequence (DNA): TGCAGTGCCGGGACATGGGAACAGCCCCAGCATTTT. Amino acid sequence: CSAGTWEQPQHF.

This clonotype was counted at least ten times. The chain has TRBV20-1 and TRBJ2-3, with TRBD2 identical over 9 bases. The CDR3 runs 15 residues. V gave up 4 bases and J gave up 4 bases; unmatched junction bases: 9. The germline V gene encodes CDR1 DFQATT and CDR2 SNEGSKA (reference sequence). The CDR3 sequence: CSAIPLAGRADTQYF. CDR3 nucleotide sequence: TGCAGTGCTATTCCTCTAGCGGGAAGGGCAGATACGCAGTATTTT.

The sample holds many counts of this clonotype. The V gene is TRBV7-2, the J gene TRBJ2-2, with 7 bases identical to TRBD2. The CDR3 covers 15 residues. Germline assignment: CDR1 SGHTA and CDR2 FQGNSA. The junction had 12 bases not matched to a gene; V was cut back by 7 bases and J by 7 bases. The CDR3 is CASNSAGTKGGELFF. CDR3 in DNA: TGTGCCAGCAACTCCGCAGGGACTAAAGGCGGGGAGCTGTTTTTT.

This clonotype was observed at least ten times. This CDR3 reads CASSLPPGGGSGYTF. In nucleotides, the CDR3 is TGCGCCAGCAGCTTGCCCCCGGGGGGGGGCTCTGGCTACACCTTC. The V call is TRBV5-1, the J call TRBJ1-2; tentatively, D is TRBD1 (6 bases). CDR3 length: 15 residues. The ends were cut back, 1 base at V and 7 bases at J, with 17 bases in the middle. Germline CDR1 reads SGHRS; CDR2 reads YFSETQ.

By frequency in the sample, this clonotype is large. The CDR3 DNA follows: TGTGCCAGCACCTCCCCGGACAGGGTTGGCACTGAAGCTTTCTTT. This translates into CASTSPDRVGTEAFF. J is TRBJ1-1 and V is TRBV2; 8 bases map to TRBD1. This CDR3 region has 15 residues. The trim removed 7 bases at V and 4 bases at J, leaving 11 bases unmatched. Germline V gene lookup returns CDR1 SNHLY and CDR2 FYNNEI.

There are many counts of this clonotype. This chain connects TRBV12-3 or TRBV12-4 to TRBJ2-7; 7 bases match TRBD2. The CDR3 has 13 amino acids. V gave up 9 bases and J gave up 0 bases; unmatched junction bases: 5. The CDR3 DNA is TGTGCCAGTCGGCGGGGGAGCTCCTACGAGCAGTACTTC. This gives the protein CASRRGSSYEQYF.